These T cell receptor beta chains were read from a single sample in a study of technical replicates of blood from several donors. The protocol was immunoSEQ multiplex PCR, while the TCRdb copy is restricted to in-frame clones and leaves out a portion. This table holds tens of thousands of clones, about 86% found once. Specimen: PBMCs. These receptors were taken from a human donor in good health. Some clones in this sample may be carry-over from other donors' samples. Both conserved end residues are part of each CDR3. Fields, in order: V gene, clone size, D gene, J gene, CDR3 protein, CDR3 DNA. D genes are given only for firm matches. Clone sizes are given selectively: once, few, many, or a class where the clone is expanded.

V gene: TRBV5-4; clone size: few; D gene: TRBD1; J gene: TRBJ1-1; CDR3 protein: CASSPGGQFEAFF; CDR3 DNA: TGTGCCAGCAGCCCAGGGGGACAGTTTGAAGCTTTCTTT
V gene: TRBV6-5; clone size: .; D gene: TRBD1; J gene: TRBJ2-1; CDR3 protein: CASGGDRGSGNEQFF; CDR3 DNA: TGTGCCAGCGGTGGGGACAGGGGATCGGGGAATGAGCAGTTCTTC
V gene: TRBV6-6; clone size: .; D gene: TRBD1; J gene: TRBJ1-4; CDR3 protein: CASNSRGQGNEKLFF; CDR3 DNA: TGTGCCAGCAACTCCAGGGGGCAGGGTAATGAAAAACTGTTTTTT
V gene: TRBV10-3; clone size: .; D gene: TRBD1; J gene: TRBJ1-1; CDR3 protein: CAISYRGEDTEAFF; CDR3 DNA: TGTGCCATCAGCTACAGGGGAGAGGACACTGAAGCTTTCTTT
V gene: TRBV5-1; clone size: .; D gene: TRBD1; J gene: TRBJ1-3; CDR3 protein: CASSPGQGGNTIYF; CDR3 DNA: TGCGCCAGCAGCCCGGGACAGGGAGGAAACACCATATATTTT
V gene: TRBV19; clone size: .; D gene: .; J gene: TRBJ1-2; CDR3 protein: CASSITSHNYGYTF; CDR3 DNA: TGTGCCAGTAGTATTACCTCACACAACTATGGCTACACCTTC
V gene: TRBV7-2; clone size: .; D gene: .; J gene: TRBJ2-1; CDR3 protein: CASSLTRNEQFF; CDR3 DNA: TGTGCCAGCAGCCTGACACGGAATGAGCAGTTCTTC
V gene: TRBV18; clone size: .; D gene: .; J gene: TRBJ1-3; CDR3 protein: CASSPPDRKISGNTIYF; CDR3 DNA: TGTGCCAGCTCACCACCGGACAGAAAGATCTCTGGAAACACCATATATTTT
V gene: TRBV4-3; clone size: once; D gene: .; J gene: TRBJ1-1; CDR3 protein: CASSQDPWNTEAFF; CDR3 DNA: TGCGCCAGCAGCCAAGATCCCTGGAACACTGAAGCTTTCTTT
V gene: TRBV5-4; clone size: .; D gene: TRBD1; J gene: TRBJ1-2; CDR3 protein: CASSLSVDRDYGYTF; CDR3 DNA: TGTGCCAGCAGCTTGAGTGTCGACAGGGACTATGGCTACACCTTC
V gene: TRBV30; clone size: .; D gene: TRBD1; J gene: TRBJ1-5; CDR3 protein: CAWSDRGGQPQHF; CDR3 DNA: TGTGCCTGGAGCGACAGGGGGGGGCAGCCCCAGCATTTT
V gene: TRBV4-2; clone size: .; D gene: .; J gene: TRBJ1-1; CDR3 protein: CASSQDEGGSTEAFF; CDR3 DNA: TGTGCCAGCAGCCAAGATGAGGGAGGAAGCACTGAAGCTTTCTTT
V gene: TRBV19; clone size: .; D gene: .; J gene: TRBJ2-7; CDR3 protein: CASSISRAYEQYF; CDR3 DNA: TGTGCCAGTAGTATATCCCGCGCCTACGAGCAGTACTTC
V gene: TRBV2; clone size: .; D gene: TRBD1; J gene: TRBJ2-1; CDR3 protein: CASLILGQEQYNEQFF; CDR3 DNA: TGTGCCAGCCTAATCCTAGGACAGGAGCAATACAATGAGCAGTTCTTC
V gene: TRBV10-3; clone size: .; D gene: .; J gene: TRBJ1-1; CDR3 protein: CAIRAGQKGTEAFF; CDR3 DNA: TGTGCCATCAGAGCCGGACAGAAGGGCACTGAAGCTTTCTTT
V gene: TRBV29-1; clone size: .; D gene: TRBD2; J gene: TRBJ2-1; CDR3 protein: CSVEAVAGGILEQFF; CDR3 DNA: TGCAGCGTTGAAGCTGTAGCGGGAGGTATCCTTGAGCAGTTCTTC
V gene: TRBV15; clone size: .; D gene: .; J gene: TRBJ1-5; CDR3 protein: CATSREQGQPQHF; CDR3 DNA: TGTGCCACCAGCAGAGAACAGGGTCAGCCCCAGCATTTT
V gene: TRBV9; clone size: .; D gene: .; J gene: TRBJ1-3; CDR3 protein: CASSAEGNTIYF; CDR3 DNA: TGTGCCAGCAGCGCGGAGGGAAACACCATATATTTT
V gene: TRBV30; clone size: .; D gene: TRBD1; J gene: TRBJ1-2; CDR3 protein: CAWRQDRGFGYTF; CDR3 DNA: TGTGCCTGGAGACAGGACAGGGGGTTTGGCTACACCTTC
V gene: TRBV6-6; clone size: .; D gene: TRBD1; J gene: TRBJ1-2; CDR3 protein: CASSLPGQAISGYTF; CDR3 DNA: TGTGCCAGCAGTCTCCCGGGACAGGCGATCAGTGGCTACACCTTC
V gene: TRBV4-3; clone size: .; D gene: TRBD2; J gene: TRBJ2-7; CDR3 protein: CASSQVAGAYEQYF; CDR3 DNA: TGCGCCAGCAGCCAAGTGGCGGGGGCCTACGAGCAGTACTTC
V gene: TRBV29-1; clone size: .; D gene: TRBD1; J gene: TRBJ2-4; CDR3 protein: CSVEDYRGAKNIQYF; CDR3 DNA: TGCAGCGTTGAAGATTACAGGGGAGCCAAAAACATTCAGTACTTC
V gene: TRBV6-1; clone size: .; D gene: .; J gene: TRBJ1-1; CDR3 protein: CASSDWGRGTEAFF; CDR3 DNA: TGTGCCAGCAGTGACTGGGGGCGCGGAACTGAAGCTTTCTTT
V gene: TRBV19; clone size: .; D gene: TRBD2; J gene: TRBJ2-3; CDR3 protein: CASSRTSGGLSDTQYF; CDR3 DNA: TGTGCCAGTAGTAGGACTAGCGGGGGGCTATCAGATACGCAGTATTTT
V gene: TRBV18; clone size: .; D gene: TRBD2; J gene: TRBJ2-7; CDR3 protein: CASSDSGRSRYEQYF; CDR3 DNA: TGTGCCAGCTCAGATAGCGGGAGGAGTAGGTACGAGCAGTACTTC
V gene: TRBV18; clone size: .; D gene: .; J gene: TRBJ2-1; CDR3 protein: CASSPGLNSYNEQFF; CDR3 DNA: TGTGCCAGCTCGCCTGGACTAAACTCCTACAATGAGCAGTTCTTC
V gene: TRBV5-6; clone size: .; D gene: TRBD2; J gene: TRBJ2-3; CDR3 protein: CASSLRSSGSTDTQYF; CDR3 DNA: TGTGCCAGCAGCTTGAGGTCTAGCGGTTCCACAGATACGCAGTATTTT
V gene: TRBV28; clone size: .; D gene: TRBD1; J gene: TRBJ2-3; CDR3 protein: CASSSMDRLGTDTQYF; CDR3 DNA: TGTGCCAGCAGTTCAATGGACAGGCTAGGCACAGATACGCAGTATTTT
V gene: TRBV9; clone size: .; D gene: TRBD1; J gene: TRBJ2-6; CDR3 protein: CASSTYRGSGANVLTF; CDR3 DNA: TGTGCCAGCAGCACTTACAGGGGATCTGGGGCCAACGTCCTGACTTTC
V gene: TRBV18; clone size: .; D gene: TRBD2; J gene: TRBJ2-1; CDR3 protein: CASSPPQLAGHNEQFF; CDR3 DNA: TGTGCCAGCTCACCACCTCAACTAGCGGGCCATAATGAGCAGTTCTTC
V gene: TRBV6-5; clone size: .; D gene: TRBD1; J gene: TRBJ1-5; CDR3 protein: CASSRGTGTNQPQHF; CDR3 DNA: TGTGCCAGCAGTCGCGGGACAGGGACGAATCAGCCCCAGCATTTT
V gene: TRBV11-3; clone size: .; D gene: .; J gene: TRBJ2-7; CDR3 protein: CASSLSYPTYEQYF; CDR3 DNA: TGTGCCAGCAGCTTATCATATCCTACCTACGAGCAGTACTTC
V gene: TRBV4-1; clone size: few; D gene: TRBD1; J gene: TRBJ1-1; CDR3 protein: CATKGQGGTEAFF; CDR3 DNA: TGCGCCACGAAGGGACAGGGAGGGACTGAAGCTTTCTTT
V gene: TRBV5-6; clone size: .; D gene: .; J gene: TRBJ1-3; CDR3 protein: CASSSEQGAFGNTIYF; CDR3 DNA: TGTGCCAGCAGCTCAGAACAGGGAGCCTTTGGAAACACCATATATTTT
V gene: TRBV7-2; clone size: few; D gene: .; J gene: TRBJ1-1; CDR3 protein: CASSPFTATPEAFF; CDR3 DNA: TGTGCCAGCAGCCCTTTCACTGCGACTCCGGAAGCTTTCTTT
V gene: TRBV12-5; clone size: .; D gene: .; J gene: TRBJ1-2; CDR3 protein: CASGLVLGSYTF; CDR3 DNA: TGTGCTAGTGGTTTGGTACTAGGGAGCTACACCTTC
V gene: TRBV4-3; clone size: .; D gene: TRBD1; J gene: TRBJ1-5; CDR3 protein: CASSPSGTGGVQPQHF; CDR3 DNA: TGCGCCAGCAGCCCCTCCGGGACAGGGGGTGTTCAGCCCCAGCATTTT
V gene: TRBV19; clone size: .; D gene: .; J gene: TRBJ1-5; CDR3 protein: CASSILENQPQHF; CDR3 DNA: TGTGCCAGTAGTATTTTGGAGAATCAGCCCCAGCATTTT
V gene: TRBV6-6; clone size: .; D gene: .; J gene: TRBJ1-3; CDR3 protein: CASSRVSDTIYF; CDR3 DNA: TGTGCCAGCAGCCGGGTGTCCGACACCATATATTTT
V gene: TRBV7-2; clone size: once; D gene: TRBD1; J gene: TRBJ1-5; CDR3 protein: CASSSGQVSNQPQHF; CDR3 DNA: TGTGCCAGCAGCTCAGGACAGGTTAGCAATCAGCCCCAGCATTTT
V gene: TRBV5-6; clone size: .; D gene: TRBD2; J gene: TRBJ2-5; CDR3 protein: CASSTLSGGNLETQYF; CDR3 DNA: TGTGCCAGCAGCACCCTTAGCGGGGGGAACCTTGAGACCCAGTACTTC
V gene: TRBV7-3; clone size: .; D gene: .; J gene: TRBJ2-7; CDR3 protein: CASSSDPTGTEQYF; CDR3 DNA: TGTGCCAGCAGCTCCGACCCAACAGGGACCGAGCAGTACTTC
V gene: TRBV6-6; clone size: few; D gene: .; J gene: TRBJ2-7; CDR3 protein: CASSIGGRFEQYF; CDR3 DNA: TGTGCCAGCAGCATTGGAGGGCGTTTCGAGCAGTACTTC
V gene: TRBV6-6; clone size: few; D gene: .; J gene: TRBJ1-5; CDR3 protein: CASSEDKPQPQHF; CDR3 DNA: TGTGCCAGCAGTGAGGACAAGCCTCAGCCCCAGCATTTT
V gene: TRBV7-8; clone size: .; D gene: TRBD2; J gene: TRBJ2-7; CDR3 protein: CASSSRTSYEQYF; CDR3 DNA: TGTGCCAGCAGCTCCCGGACTAGCTACGAGCAGTACTTC
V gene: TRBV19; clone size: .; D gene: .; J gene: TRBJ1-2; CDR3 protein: CASSITPIGGYTF; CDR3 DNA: TGTGCCAGTAGTATAACCCCAATCGGGGGCTACACCTTC
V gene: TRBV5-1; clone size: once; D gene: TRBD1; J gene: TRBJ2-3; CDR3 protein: CASSPGQGRTDTQYF; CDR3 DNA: TGCGCCAGCAGCCCAGGACAGGGGCGCACAGATACGCAGTATTTT
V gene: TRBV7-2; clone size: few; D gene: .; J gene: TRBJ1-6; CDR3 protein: CASGGGTSNSPLHF; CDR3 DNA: TGTGCCAGCGGGGGGGGGACGAGCAATTCACCCCTCCACTTT
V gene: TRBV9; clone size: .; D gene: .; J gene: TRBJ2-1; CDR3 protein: CASSIRGGNEQFF; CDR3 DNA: TGTGCCAGCAGCATCCGAGGGGGTAATGAGCAGTTCTTC
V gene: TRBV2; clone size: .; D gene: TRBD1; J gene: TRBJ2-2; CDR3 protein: CASSDGPTGGRVGGELFF; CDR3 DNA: TGTGCCAGCAGTGATGGGCCAACAGGGGGCCGGGTCGGCGGGGAGCTGTTTTTT
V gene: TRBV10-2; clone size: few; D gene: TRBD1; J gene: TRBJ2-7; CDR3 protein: CASRRDSDSYEQYF; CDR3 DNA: TGCGCCAGCAGGAGGGACAGTGACTCCTACGAGCAGTACTTC
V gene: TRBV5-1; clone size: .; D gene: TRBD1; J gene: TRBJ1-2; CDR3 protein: CASSPGQPPYGYTF; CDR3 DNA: TGCGCCAGCAGCCCGGGACAGCCTCCCTATGGCTACACCTTC
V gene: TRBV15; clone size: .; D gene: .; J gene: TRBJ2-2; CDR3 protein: CATSAPRGMNTGELFF; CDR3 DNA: TGTGCCACCAGCGCCCCTCGGGGGATGAACACCGGGGAGCTGTTTTTT
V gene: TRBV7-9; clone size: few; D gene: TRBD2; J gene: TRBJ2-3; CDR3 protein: CASSLGLAGGVTDTQYF; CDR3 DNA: TGTGCCAGCAGCTTAGGACTAGCGGGAGGAGTTACAGATACGCAGTATTTT
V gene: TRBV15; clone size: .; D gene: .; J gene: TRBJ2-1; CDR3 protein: CATSRVSGGNYNEQFF; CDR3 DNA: TGTGCCACCAGCAGAGTCAGTGGCGGCAACTACAATGAGCAGTTCTTC